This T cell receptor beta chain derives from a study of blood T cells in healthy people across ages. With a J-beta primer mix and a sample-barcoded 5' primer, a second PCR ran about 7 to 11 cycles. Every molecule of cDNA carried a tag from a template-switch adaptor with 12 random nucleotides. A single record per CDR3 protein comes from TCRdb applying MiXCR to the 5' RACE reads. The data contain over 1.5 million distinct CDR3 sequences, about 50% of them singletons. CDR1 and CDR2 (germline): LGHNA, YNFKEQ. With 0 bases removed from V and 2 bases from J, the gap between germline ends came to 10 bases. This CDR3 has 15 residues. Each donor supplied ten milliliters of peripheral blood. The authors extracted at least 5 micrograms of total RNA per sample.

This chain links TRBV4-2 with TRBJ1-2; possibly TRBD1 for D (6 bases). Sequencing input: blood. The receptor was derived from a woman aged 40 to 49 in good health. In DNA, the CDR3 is TGTGCCAGCAGCCAAGATCAGGACAGAAACTATGGCTACACCTTC. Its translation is CASSQDQDRNYGYTF.